The 2 T cell receptor beta chains below come from one sample, sequenced in a study of molecular identifiers for immune sequencing clone quantification. One entry per CDR3 protein, called by TCRdb with MiXCR from the PCR reads. The data contain about 640,000 distinct CDR3 sequences, roughly 21% of them singletons. Sequencing was performed on naive CD8+ T cells from blood, with Jurkat cell RNA spiked in. Subset given: FACS-sorted CD8+CD4-CCR7+CD45RA+ naive T cells. These receptors originate from a human donor in good health. Some libraries in this study had Jurkat cell RNA spiked in.

The sample holds many counts of this clonotype. The gene calls are TRBV29-1 and TRBJ1-1, with TRBD1 as a possible D gene (5 bases). Germline V lookup: CDR1 SQVTM, CDR2 ANQGSEA. CDR3 size: 12 residues. The V end was cut by 3 bases, the J end by 6 bases, with 11 bases between. The CDR3 region is CSVDFGAPEAFF. In DNA form, the CDR3 reads TGCAGCGTTGATTTCGGGGCCCCTGAAGCTTTCTTT.

This clonotype was seen many times. This sequence joins TRBV20-1 and TRBJ2-3, with 12 bases lining up with TRBD2. Trimming took 3 bases from V and 4 from J; bases not matched to a gene: 5. CDR1 is DFQATT and CDR2 is SNEGSKA in the germline V gene (reference sequence). This CDR3 region has 15 residues. The CDR3 DNA is TGCAGTGCTAGGGATACTAGCGGGGGGCCAGATACGCAGTATTTT. Translating gives CSARDTSGGPDTQYF.